A single sample is the source of the 28 T cell receptor beta chains below, sequenced in a study of shared clonotypes between healthy human individuals (dated by TCRdb to about 2020). The receptor library was made with the immunoSEQ multiplex PCR assay. Not all clones reach the TCRdb copy of this immuneACCESS table, which keeps in-frame sequences only. Checked studies attribute under half of the gap to unresolved V genes and leave the rest unexplained. Here the sample has some 700,000 clones; 90% occur a single time. About a third of the sample is taken by the ten largest. Sequenced: memory CD8+ T cells from PBMCs. The sample's cell subset or site label, decoded: CD45RO+ cells pooled with CCR7-negative TemRA cells. The source is a man aged 18 to 29 in good health. Some clones in this sample may be carry-over from other donors' samples.

J is TRBJ2-7 and V is TRBV4-3; TRBD2 is a possible D gene (6 bases). Trimming pared 0 bases from V and 0 bases from J, leaving 12 bases between. The germline gives CDR1 LGHNA, CDR2 YSLEER. The CDR3 contains 16 residues. The CDR3 spells CASSQEPGVNSYEQYF. In DNA, the CDR3 is TGCGCCAGCAGCCAAGAACCGGGAGTTAACTCCTACGAGCAGTACTTC.

J is TRBJ2-1 and V is TRBV6-5; 9 positions agree with TRBD1. The CDR3 has 15 residues. After removal of 6 bases from V and 3 bases from J, the junction contained 6 bases not matched to a gene. CDR1 and CDR2 (germline): MNHEY, SVGAGI. CDR3 protein: CASRAGQGVYNEQFF. The DNA of the CDR3 is TGTGCCAGCAGAGCGGGACAGGGAGTCTACAATGAGCAGTTCTTC.

V usage is TRBV6-6 and J usage is TRBJ2-7; D may be TRBD2 (5 bases). Germline loops: CDR1 MNHNY, CDR2 SVGAGI (reference sequence). The V gene lost 4 bases and the J gene lost 3 bases, with 13 bases spanning the gap. There are 14 residues in the CDR3. The CDR3 nucleotides read TGTGCCAGCAGTTCCCGACGGGAAGACTACGAGCAGTACTTC. This translates into CASSSRREDYEQYF.

V and J are TRBV5-1 and TRBJ2-7; the match to TRBD2 covers 8 bases. Germline CDR1 and CDR2: SGHRS and YFSETQ. The trim removed 4 bases at V and 2 bases at J, leaving 5 bases unmatched. This CDR3 is built from 14 residues. This chain's CDR3 is CASSGSGSTYEQYF. CDR3 bases: TGCGCCAGCAGCGGAAGCGGGAGCACCTACGAGCAGTACTTC.

The V call is TRBV6-1, the J call TRBJ2-1; the D call may be TRBD1 or TRBD2 (5 bases each). Trimming shortened V by 6 bases and J by 5 bases, and 17 bases separated the two germline ends. This CDR3 spans 15 amino acids. Germline CDR1 reads MNHNS; CDR2 reads SASEGT. The CDR3 DNA reads TGTGCCAGCAGAGACCGGGACCATCAAGACAATGAGCAGTTCTTC. It yields the protein CASRDRDHQDNEQFF.

The J gene is TRBJ1-2, the V gene TRBV27, with a possible D match to TRBD1 (5 bases). The CDR3 contains 14 residues. V lost 6 bases, J lost 6 bases, and 17 bases lay in between. Germline V CDR1 and CDR2: MNHEY, SMNVEV (reference sequence). The CDR3 loop is CASSPRGLGHGYTF. CDR3 sequence (DNA): TGTGCCAGCAGCCCCCGGGGACTTGGCCATGGCTACACCTTC.

This clone appeared once. The V call is TRBV7-9, the J call TRBJ2-5, with TRBD2 matching over 13 bases. The CDR3 runs 19 residues. Germline-derived CDR1 and CDR2 are SEHNR and FQNEAQ (reference sequence). J lost 4 bases, V lost 2 bases, and 13 bases had no gene match. In DNA form, the CDR3 reads TGTGCCAGCAGCTTATGGACTAGCGGGAGTTTTTTGGACGGAGAGACCCAGTACTTC. Residues: CASSLWTSGSFLDGETQYF.

V usage is TRBV13 and J usage is TRBJ2-1, with D unresolved. With 5 bases removed from V and 1 base from J, the gap between germline ends came to 12 bases. In germline, CDR1 is PRHDT, CDR2 FYEKMQ (reference sequence). CDR3 length: 15 residues. CDR3 residues: CASSPEGASYNEQFF. DNA for the CDR3: TGTGCCAGCAGCCCCGAAGGCGCGTCCTACAATGAGCAGTTCTTC.

In DNA, the CDR3 is TGTGCCAGCAGTCCCCTGACACTATCCTACGAGCAGTACTTC. Protein sequence: CASSPLTLSYEQYF. The V call is TRBV6-1, the J call TRBJ2-7; D unresolved. The V end lost 5 bases, the J end lost 1 base, and 12 bases lay between the germline ends. The CDR3 has 14 amino acids. CDR1 MNHNS and CDR2 SASEGT come from the germline V gene.

The chain has TRBV5-6 and TRBJ1-1; no reliable D call. Trimming left V 4 bases short and J 1 base short, with 23 bases between. The CDR3 runs to 18 residues. Germline V gene sequence: CDR1 SGHDT, CDR2 YYEEEE. The CDR3: CASSTLRGGIRRNTEAFF. The DNA of the CDR3 is TGTGCCAGCAGCACCCTTCGGGGTGGGATCAGGAGGAACACTGAAGCTTTCTTT.

This clone was seen once. The CDR3 protein is CASSPPIIMNTEAFF. The CDR3 region has the DNA TGTGCCAGCAGCCCCCCGATTATCATGAACACTGAAGCTTTCTTT. V gene TRBV7-9 combines with J gene TRBJ1-1; D is unclear. The germline V gene encodes CDR1 SEHNR and CDR2 FQNEAQ (reference sequence). V was cut by 5 bases and J by 0 bases, with 13 bases left in between. The CDR3 extends over 15 amino acids.

The J gene is TRBJ1-2, the V gene TRBV7-9, with D perhaps matching TRBD1 (5 bases). V shed 4 bases and J shed 8 bases, with 17 bases lying between them. Germline CDR1 and CDR2: SEHNR and FQNEAQ (reference sequence). The CDR3 spans 14 residues. The CDR3 loop reads CASSSSRVLAGYTF. For the CDR3, the DNA is TGTGCCAGCAGCTCATCCAGGGTTTTGGCGGGCTACACCTTC.

The chain is built from TRBV7-9 and TRBJ2-2; D might be TRBD1 (6 bases). Germline CDR1 SEHNR, CDR2 FQNEAQ (reference sequence). This CDR3 comprises 14 residues. With 3 bases removed from V and 6 bases from J, the gap between germline ends came to 11 bases. CDR3 sequence: CASSFLQGSGELFF. CDR3 nucleotide sequence: TGTGCCAGCAGCTTCTTACAGGGTTCCGGGGAGCTGTTTTTT. Variable domain in full (rest from reference TRBV7-9 and TRBJ2-2): DTGVSQNPRHKITKRGQNVTFRCDPISEHNRLYWYRQTLGQGPEFLTYFQNEAQLEKSRLLSDRFSAERPKGSFSTLEIQRTEQGDSAMYLCASSFLQGSGELFFGEGSRLTVL.

Only one count was recorded for this clone. The chain couples TRBV6-5 to TRBJ2-1; D unclear. CDR3 length: 12 amino acids. Germline CDR1 is MNHEY and CDR2 is SVGAGI. V gave up 4 bases and J gave up 6 bases, with 7 bases separating them. In nucleotides, the CDR3 is TGTGCCAGCAGTTTACCCCGCAATGAGCAGTTCTTC. Translated, it gives CASSLPRNEQFF.

The chain joins TRBV7-3 to TRBJ2-6; TRBD1 matches 9 bases. CDR3 length equals 16 residues. CDR1 SGHTA and CDR2 FQGTGA come from the germline V gene. Trimming removed 4 bases from V and 2 bases from J; junction bases left unmatched: 3. CDR3 loop: CASSSGTGTGANVLTF. The DNA for the CDR3 is TGTGCCAGCAGCTCCGGGACAGGGACTGGGGCCAACGTCCTGACTTTC.

Comments on this clone: This clone may be a read error of a much larger clone one base away. This chain uses TRBV7-9 with TRBJ1-1; D may be TRBD1 (6 bases). The CDR3 has 12 amino acids. CDR1 and CDR2 from the germline V gene are SEHNR and FQNEAQ (reference sequence). V gave up 6 bases and J gave up 1 base, with 6 bases separating them. The CDR3: CASRTGNTEAFF. The CDR3 DNA sequence: TGTGCCAGCAGGACAGGGAACACTGAAGCTTTCTTT.

The rearrangement links TRBV15 to TRBJ2-7; 10 nucleotides match TRBD1. The CDR3 has 14 residues. Germline values: CDR1 LNHNV, CDR2 YYDKDF (reference sequence). The trim removed 3 bases at V and 6 bases at J, leaving 5 bases unmatched. CDR3 in DNA: TGTGCCACCAGCAGCGAGACAGGGGGCTTCGAGCAGTACTTC. This sequence encodes CATSSETGGFEQYF.

The J gene is TRBJ2-1, the V gene TRBV7-9; D might be TRBD1 or TRBD2, each matching 5 bases. Deletions cut 5 bases from V and 10 bases from J, with 27 bases between. The CDR3 loop spans 17 amino acids. The germline V gene encodes CDR1 SEHNR and CDR2 FQNEAQ (reference sequence). This CDR3 reads CASSPGPGRRAREEQFF. Here the CDR3 DNA reads TGTGCCAGCAGCCCGGGGCCGGGACGCCGGGCCAGGGAGGAGCAGTTCTTC.

This chain links TRBV9 with TRBJ1-2; the D gene is possibly TRBD1 (5 bases). Trimming took off 3 bases at V and 4 bases at J, with 25 bases between the two ends. The CDR3 is 18 amino acids. Germline V lookup: CDR1 SGDLS, CDR2 YYNGEE. The DNA of the CDR3 is TGTGCCAGCAGCGCGAGCTCCAGCTCGAGGGGCGGGAGCTATGGCTACACCTTC. As protein: CASSASSSSRGGSYGYTF.

This chain uses TRBV4-1 with TRBJ1-1, with no clear D. The CDR3 has 17 amino acids. CDR1 and CDR2 (germline): MGHRA, YSYEKL. V was pared by 1 base and J by 4 bases, with 19 bases between. The CDR3 DNA is TGCGCCAGCAGCCAAGTCACGAAGGAGCGGCTACCCACTGAAGCTTTCTTT. The encoded protein is CASSQVTKERLPTEAFF.

The chain joins TRBV6-5 to TRBJ1-1; D gene ambiguous. V lost 5 bases to trimming and J lost 3 bases, with 13 bases between them. The CDR3 runs to 14 residues. Looked up from germline, CDR1 is MNHEY and CDR2 is SVGAGI. The chain's CDR3 is CASSPRWVDTEAFF. DNA of the CDR3: TGTGCCAGCAGTCCCAGGTGGGTGGACACTGAAGCTTTCTTT.

With respect to this clone: Relative to the germline gene, one junction end is altered; a read error may explain this. J is TRBJ2-1 and V is TRBV19, with TRBD2 identical over 7 bases. Germline CDR1 and CDR2: LNHDA and SQIVND (reference sequence). The CDR3 is 15 residues long. CDR3 amino acids: CASSSLGTAGNEQFF. In DNA form, the CDR3 reads TGTGCCAGCAGTAGCTTGGGCACAGCGGGGAATGAGCAGTTCTTC.

The chain has TRBV2 and TRBJ1-1, with D unclear. V was pared by 0 bases and J by 3 bases, with 14 bases between. This CDR3 spans 16 amino acids. From germline, CDR1 is SNHLY and CDR2 FYNNEI. In nucleotides, the CDR3 is TGTGCCAGCAGTGAAGCCTCCGGGGTCGGGGACACTGAAGCTTTCTTT. Encoded protein: CASSEASGVGDTEAFF.

This chain connects TRBV29-1 to TRBJ2-1, with TRBD2 identical over 8 bases. The V segment lost 8 bases and the J segment 9 bases; nucleotides outside the gene matches: 12. CDR3 length: 13 residues. From germline, CDR1 is SQVTM and CDR2 ANQGSEA. The CDR3 nucleotides are TGCAGCCACATCGGGACTAGAGGTCTTGAGCAGTTCTTC. The encoded protein is CSHIGTRGLEQFF.

V gene TRBV18 combines with J gene TRBJ2-1, with D possibly being TRBD1 (5 bases). Germline V gene lookup returns CDR1 KGHSH and CDR2 LQKENI. The CDR3 is 16 residues long. V lost 5 bases and J 0 bases, leaving 14 bases between the germline ends. The CDR3 DNA sequence: TGTGCCAGCTCAGGGGCATGGGTGAGCTCCTACAATGAGCAGTTCTTC. It codes for CASSGAWVSSYNEQFF.

The chain carries TRBV27 and TRBJ1-6; tentative D call: TRBD1 (5 bases). The CDR3 is 15 amino acids. Trimming took 6 bases from V and 7 from J, leaving 16 bases between them. The germline V gene has CDR1 MNHEY and CDR2 SMNVEV (reference sequence). The CDR3 DNA is TGTGCCAGCAGGGGCGAGGGGAGTCTGAATTCACCCCTCCACTTT. Protein sequence: CASRGEGSLNSPLHF.

The chain joins TRBV28 to TRBJ1-5; 7 bases align to TRBD1. The CDR3 has 13 amino acids. V lost 4 bases, J lost 10 bases, and 7 bases stayed unmatched. The germline V gene has CDR1 MDHEN and CDR2 SYDVKM. This CDR3 reads CASSSHTGEPQHF. CDR3 nucleotide sequence: TGTGCCAGCAGTTCACATACAGGGGAACCCCAGCATTTT.

Of note for this clone: The same CDR3 also results from other DNA sequences found in this sample. V is TRBV28 and J is TRBJ1-1, with a tentative D call TRBD1 (6 bases). The V gene's germline CDR1 is MDHEN and CDR2 SYDVKM. V lost 5 bases and J 2 bases, leaving 12 bases between the germline ends. The CDR3 runs 14 residues. This CDR3 reads CASSLTGTNTEAFF. CDR3 coding DNA: TGTGCCAGCAGTCTAACCGGGACAAACACTGAAGCTTTCTTT.